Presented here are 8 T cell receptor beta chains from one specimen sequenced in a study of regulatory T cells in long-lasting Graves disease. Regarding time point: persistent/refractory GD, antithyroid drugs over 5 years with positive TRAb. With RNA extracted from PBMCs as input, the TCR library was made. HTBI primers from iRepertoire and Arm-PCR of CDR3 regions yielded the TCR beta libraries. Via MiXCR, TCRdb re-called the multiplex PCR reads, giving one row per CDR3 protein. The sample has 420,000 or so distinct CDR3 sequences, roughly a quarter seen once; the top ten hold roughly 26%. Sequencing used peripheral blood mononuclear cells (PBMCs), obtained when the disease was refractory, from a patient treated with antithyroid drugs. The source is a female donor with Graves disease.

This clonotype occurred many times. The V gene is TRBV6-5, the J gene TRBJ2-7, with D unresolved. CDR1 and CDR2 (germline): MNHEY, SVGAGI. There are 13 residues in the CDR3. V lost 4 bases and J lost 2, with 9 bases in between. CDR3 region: CASSSKSPYEQYF. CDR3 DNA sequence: TGTGCCAGCAGTTCGAAAAGCCCCTACGAGCAGTACTTC.

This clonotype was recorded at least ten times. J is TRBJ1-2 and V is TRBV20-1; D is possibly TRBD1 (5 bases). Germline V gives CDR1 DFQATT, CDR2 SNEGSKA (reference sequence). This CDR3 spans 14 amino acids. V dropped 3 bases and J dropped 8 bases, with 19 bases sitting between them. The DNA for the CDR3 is TGCAGTGCTAGGACCAACGCGTGGGGCGGAGGCTACACCTTC. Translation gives CSARTNAWGGGYTF.

In DNA form, the CDR3 reads TGTGCCAGCAGTTTTGGGGTTAACAATGAGCAGTTCTTC. Its translation: CASSFGVNNEQFF. The gene calls are TRBV27 and TRBJ2-1; no definite D call. Trimming removed 3 bases from V and 5 bases from J, with 8 bases in between. This CDR3 contains 13 residues. Germline V CDR1 and CDR2: MNHEY, SMNVEV (reference sequence).

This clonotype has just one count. CDR3 region: CASSYSGRGPNTGELFF. The CDR3 nucleotides are TGTGCCAGCAGTTACTCGGGTCGGGGGCCGAACACCGGGGAGCTGTTTTTT. V usage is TRBV6-5 and J usage is TRBJ2-2; possibly TRBD1 or TRBD2 for D (6 bases each). The CDR3 loop spans 17 amino acids. With 0 bases removed from V and 0 bases from J, the gap between germline ends came to 11 bases. Germline CDR1 MNHEY, CDR2 SVGAGI.

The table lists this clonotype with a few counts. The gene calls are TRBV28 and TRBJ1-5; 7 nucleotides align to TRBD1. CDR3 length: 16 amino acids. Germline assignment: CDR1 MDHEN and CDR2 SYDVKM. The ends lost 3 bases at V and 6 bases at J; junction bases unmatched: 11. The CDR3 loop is CASSFFRGGASQPQHF. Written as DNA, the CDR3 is TGTGCCAGCAGTTTTTTTCGAGGGGGCGCTTCTCAGCCCCAGCATTTT.

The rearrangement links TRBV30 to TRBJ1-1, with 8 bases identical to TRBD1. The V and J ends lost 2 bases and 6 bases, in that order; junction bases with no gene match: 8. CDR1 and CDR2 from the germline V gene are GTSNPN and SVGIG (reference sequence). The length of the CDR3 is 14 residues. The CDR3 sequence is CAWSKQGVGAEAFF. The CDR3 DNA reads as TGTGCCTGGAGTAAACAGGGGGTCGGGGCTGAAGCTTTCTTT.

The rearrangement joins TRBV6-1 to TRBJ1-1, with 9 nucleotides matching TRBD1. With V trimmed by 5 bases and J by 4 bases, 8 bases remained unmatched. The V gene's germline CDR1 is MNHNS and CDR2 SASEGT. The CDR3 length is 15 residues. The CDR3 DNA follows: TGTGCCAGCAGTACGGGGACAGGGATGGGCACTGAAGCTTTCTTT. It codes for CASSTGTGMGTEAFF.

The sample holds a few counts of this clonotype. CDR3 in amino acids: CASSRSSRASYEQYF. Here the CDR3 DNA reads TGTGCCAGCAGCCGTTCCAGCAGGGCATCCTACGAGCAGTACTTC. J is TRBJ2-7 and V is TRBV7-2; D perhaps matches TRBD1 (5 bases). Germline CDR1 is SGHTA and CDR2 is FQGNSA. This CDR3 is 15 amino acids long. Trimming stripped 5 bases from V and 1 base from J, with 15 bases between.